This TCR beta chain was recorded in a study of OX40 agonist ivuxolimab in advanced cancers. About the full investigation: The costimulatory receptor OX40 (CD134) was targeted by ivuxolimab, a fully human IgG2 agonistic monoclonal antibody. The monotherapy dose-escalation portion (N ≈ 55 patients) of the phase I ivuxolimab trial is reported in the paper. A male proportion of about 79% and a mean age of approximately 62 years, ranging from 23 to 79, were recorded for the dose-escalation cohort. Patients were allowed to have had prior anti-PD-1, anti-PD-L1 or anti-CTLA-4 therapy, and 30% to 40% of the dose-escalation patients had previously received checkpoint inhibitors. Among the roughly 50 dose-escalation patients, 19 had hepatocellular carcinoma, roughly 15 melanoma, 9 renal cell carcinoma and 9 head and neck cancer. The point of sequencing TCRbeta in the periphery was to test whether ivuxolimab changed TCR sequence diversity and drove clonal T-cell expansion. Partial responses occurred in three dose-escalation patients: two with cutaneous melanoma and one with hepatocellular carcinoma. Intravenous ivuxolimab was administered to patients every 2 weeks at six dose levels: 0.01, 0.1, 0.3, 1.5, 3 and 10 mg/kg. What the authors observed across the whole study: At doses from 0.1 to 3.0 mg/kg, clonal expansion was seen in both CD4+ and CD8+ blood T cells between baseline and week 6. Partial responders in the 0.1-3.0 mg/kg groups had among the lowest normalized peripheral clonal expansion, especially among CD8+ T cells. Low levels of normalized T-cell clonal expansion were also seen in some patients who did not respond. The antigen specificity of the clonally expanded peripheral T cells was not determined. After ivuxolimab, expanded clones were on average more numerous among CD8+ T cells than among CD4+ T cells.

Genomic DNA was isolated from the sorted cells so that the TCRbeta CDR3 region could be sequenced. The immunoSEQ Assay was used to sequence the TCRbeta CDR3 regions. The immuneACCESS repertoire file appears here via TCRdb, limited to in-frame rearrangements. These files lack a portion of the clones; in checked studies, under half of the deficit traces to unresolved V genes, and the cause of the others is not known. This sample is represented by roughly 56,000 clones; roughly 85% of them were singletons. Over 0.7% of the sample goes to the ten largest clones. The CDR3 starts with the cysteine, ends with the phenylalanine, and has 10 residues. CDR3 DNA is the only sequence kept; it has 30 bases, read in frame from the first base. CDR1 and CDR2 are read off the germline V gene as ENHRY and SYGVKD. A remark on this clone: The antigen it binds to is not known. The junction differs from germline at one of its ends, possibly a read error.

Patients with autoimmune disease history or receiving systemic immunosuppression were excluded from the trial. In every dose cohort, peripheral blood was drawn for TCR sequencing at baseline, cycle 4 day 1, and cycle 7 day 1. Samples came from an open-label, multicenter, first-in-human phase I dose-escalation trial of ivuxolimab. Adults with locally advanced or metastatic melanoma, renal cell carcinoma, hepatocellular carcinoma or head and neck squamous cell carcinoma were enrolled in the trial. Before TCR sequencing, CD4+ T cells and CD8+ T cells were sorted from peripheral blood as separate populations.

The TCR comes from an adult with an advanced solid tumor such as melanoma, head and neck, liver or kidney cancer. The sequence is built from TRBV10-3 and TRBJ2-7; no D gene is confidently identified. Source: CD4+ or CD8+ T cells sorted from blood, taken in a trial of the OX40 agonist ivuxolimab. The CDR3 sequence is CAISDSTWRF. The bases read TGTGCCATCAGTGACTCGACTTGGCGCTTC.